This is a list of T cell receptor beta chains from one sample in a study of immune evolution from preneoplasia to lung adenocarcinoma. This table comes from immunoSEQ multiplex PCR, and its TCRdb copy is limited to in-frame clones, with some not included. The repertoire holds about 6,600 clones, with about 70% as singletons. The specimen sequenced was FFPE adjacent normal lung tissue. The origin of the receptors is a donor at least 70 years old with lung adenocarcinoma. The CDR3 runs from the conserved cysteine through the conserved F or W. A D gene is named only where the DNA matches it firmly.

>TRBJ1-2|TRBV30|TRBD1
CAWSRTGGGYTF
>TRBJ1-1|TRBV11-2|TRBD1
CASTFSPGQGAFF
>TRBJ1-2|TRBV10-3|-
CAISESAGGAFYGYTF
>TRBJ2-7|TRBV29-1|-
CSVVGRNSYEQYF
>TRBJ2-7|TRBV27|TRBD1
CASSSLQGFYEQYF
>TRBJ2-3|TRBV9|-
CASSVEATGTQYF
>TRBJ2-3|TRBV11-3|-
CASSPRGRRSEDTQYF
>TRBJ2-3|TRBV7-6|-
CASSVVPSTDTQYF
>TRBJ2-5|TRBV2|-
CASSGWQHLYQETQYF
>TRBJ2-1|TRBV19|-
CASSMLQQHNEQFF
>TRBJ1-2|TRBV5-6|-
CASSLGHGYTF
>TRBJ2-1|TRBV11-3|TRBD2
CASSLLAAYNEQFF
>TRBJ1-5|TRBV28|-
CASSSDTLRSQPQHF
>TRBJ1-2|TRBV6-4|-
CASLGNYGYTF
>TRBJ1-2|TRBV7-2|-
CASSLNRINYGYTF
>TRBJ1-2|TRBV11-3|TRBD1
CASSAQGPGYTF
>TRBJ1-1|TRBV5-6|-
CASIPGHRQNTEAFF
>TRBJ1-6|TRBV5-8|TRBD1
CASSRPRTGGNSPLHF
>TRBJ2-7|TRBV5-1|TRBD1
CASSPGQGRNEQYF
>TRBJ2-2|TRBV4-1|-
CASSQEWTNTGELFF
>TRBJ2-7|TRBV27|-
CASSLLGAEQYF
>TRBJ1-5|TRBV29-1|-
CSAIAGNQPQHF
>TRBJ2-3|TRBV28|TRBD2
CASSDPSGLTDTQYF
>TRBJ2-5|TRBV7-6|-
CASSLATDSQETQYF
>TRBJ1-2|TRBV9|TRBD1
CASSPDRGWAGYTF
>TRBJ2-2|TRBV18|TRBD2
CASSPAGAGELFF
>TRBJ2-2|TRBV27|-
CASSLNGRNTGELFF
>TRBJ1-6|TRBV5-4|TRBD1
CASSRDRGNSPLHF